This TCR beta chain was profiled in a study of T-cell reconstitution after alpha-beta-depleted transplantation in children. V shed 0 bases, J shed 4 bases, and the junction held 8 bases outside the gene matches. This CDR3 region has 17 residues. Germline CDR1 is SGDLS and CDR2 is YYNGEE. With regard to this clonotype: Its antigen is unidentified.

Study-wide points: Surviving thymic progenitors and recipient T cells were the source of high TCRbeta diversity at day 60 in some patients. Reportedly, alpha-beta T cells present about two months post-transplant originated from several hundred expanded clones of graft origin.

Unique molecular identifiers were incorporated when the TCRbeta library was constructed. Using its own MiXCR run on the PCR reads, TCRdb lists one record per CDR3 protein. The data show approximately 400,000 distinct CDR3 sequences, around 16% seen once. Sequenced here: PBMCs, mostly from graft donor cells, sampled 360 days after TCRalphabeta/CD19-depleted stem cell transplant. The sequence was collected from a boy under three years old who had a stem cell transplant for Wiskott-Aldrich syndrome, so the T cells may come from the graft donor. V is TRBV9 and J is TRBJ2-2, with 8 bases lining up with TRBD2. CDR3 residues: CASSVGRGLVGTGELFF. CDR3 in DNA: TGTGCCAGCAGCGTAGGCCGGGGACTAGTCGGCACCGGGGAGCTGTTTTTT.